This is a list of T cell receptor beta chains from one sample in a study of spatial heterogeneity in lung cancer. One entry per CDR3 protein, called by TCRdb with MiXCR from the 5' RACE reads. This sample has about 18,000 distinct CDR3 sequences, with under 7% found just once. Source: lung tumor tissue, taken at surgery. The receptors derive from a female donor with early-stage non-small cell lung cancer. Each CDR3 is given with its conserved first and last residue. A D gene is named only where the DNA matches it firmly.

CDR3aa: CASSYSGRKAEAFF
v_gene: TRBV6-2/TRBV6-3
j_gene: TRBJ1-1
d_gene: NA

CDR3aa: CASSESTGATGPYQPQHF
v_gene: TRBV6-1
j_gene: TRBJ1-5
d_gene: TRBD1

CDR3aa: CASSRRGVSNTGELFF
v_gene: TRBV3-1
j_gene: TRBJ2-2
d_gene: TRBD2

CDR3aa: CASSLRPDYSNQPQHF
v_gene: TRBV5-5
j_gene: TRBJ1-5
d_gene: NA

CDR3aa: CAISGLGGSRNEQFF
v_gene: TRBV10-3
j_gene: TRBJ2-1
d_gene: TRBD2

CDR3aa: CASSKTSPTDTQYF
v_gene: TRBV12-3/TRBV12-4
j_gene: TRBJ2-3
d_gene: TRBD2

CDR3aa: CASTLRTNNQPQHF
v_gene: TRBV5-4
j_gene: TRBJ1-5
d_gene: NA

CDR3aa: CASSLSGAEKLFF
v_gene: TRBV28
j_gene: TRBJ1-4
d_gene: NA

CDR3aa: CSARDRVNPLNIQYF
v_gene: TRBV20-1
j_gene: TRBJ2-4
d_gene: TRBD1

CDR3aa: CASSPGDLRYEQYF
v_gene: TRBV7-9
j_gene: TRBJ2-7
d_gene: NA

CDR3aa: CASRAAGEQYF
v_gene: TRBV3-1
j_gene: TRBJ2-7
d_gene: NA

CDR3aa: CASSWGYEQFF
v_gene: TRBV27
j_gene: TRBJ2-1
d_gene: NA

CDR3aa: CASSQGIRVTDTQYF
v_gene: TRBV4-2
j_gene: TRBJ2-3
d_gene: NA

CDR3aa: CASSFPSGRGGDTQYF
v_gene: TRBV28
j_gene: TRBJ2-3
d_gene: TRBD2

CDR3aa: CAISESFGLAGGPDTQYF
v_gene: TRBV10-3
j_gene: TRBJ2-3
d_gene: TRBD2

CDR3aa: CASSPRTKSQHF
v_gene: TRBV6-2/TRBV6-3
j_gene: TRBJ1-5
d_gene: NA

CDR3aa: CSASPSGSRNEQFF
v_gene: TRBV20-1
j_gene: TRBJ2-1
d_gene: TRBD2

CDR3aa: CISVPAAGGNTFHEQYF
v_gene: TRBV7-5
j_gene: TRBJ2-7
d_gene: NA

CDR3aa: CASSPNPGQGRTEAFF
v_gene: TRBV18
j_gene: TRBJ1-1
d_gene: TRBD1

CDR3aa: CASSLGPAYEQYF
v_gene: TRBV3-1
j_gene: TRBJ2-7
d_gene: NA